This T cell receptor (beta chain) was obtained from a study of blood T cell repertoires in COVID-19. Study in general: COVID-19 samples collected from the United States, Italy and Spain covered acute and convalescent phases. T cells, B-cell-depleted T cells, or PBMCs supplied cDNA or gDNA.

Using immunoSEQ multiplex PCR, the repertoire was profiled, and TCRdb retains in-frame clones only, with some absent. The sample records 40,000 to 55,000 clones, roughly 80% being singletons. CDR1 is MDHEN, CDR2 SYDVKM, per germline. The CDR3 runs 14 residues. Trimming pared 3 bases from V and 4 bases from J, leaving 10 bases between. The source is a man aged 50 or older with acute or convalescent COVID-19. The chain has TRBV28 and TRBJ1-3; the D gene is possibly TRBD1 (5 bases). Sequenced: peripheral blood. CDR3 coding DNA: TGTGCCAGCAGTTTGTGGGGGGTCGGAAACACCATATATTTT. Amino acid sequence: CASSLWGVGNTIYF. Full variable domain (rest looked up from reference TRBV28 and TRBJ1-3): DVKVTQSSRYLVKRTGEKVFLECVQDMDHENMFWYRQDPGLGLRLIYFSYDVKMKEKGDIPEGYSVSREKKERFSLILESASTNQTSMYLCASSLWGVGNTIYFGEGSWLTVV.